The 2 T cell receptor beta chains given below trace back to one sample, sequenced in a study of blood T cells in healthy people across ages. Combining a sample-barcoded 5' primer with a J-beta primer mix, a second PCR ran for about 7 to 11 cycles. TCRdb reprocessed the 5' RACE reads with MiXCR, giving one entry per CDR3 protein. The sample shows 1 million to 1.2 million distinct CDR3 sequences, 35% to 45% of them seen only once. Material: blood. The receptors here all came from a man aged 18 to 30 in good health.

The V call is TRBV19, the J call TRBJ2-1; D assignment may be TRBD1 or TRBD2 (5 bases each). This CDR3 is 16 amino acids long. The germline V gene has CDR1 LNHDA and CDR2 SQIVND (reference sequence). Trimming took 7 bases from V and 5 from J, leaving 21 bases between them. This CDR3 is CASTSRGTGSHNEQFF. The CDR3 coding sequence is TGTGCCAGTACCTCTAGAGGGACGGGGAGCCACAATGAGCAGTTCTTC.

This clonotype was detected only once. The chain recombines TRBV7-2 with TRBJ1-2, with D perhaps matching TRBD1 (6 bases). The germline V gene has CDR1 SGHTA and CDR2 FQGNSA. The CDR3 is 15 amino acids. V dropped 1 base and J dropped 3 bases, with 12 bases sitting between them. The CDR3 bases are TGTGCCAGCAGCTTAGTGAGGGGGAGATACTATGGCTACACCTTC. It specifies CASSLVRGRYYGYTF.